Shown below are 4 T cell receptor beta chains from a single sample sequenced in a study of shared clonotypes between healthy human individuals. Profiling relied on immunoSEQ multiplex PCR, and the TCRdb table lists in-frame clones only, not all of them. The sample shows around 1,100,000 clones, around 77% of them seen only once. The sequencing input was memory CD4+ T cells from PBMCs. Regarding subset: CD45RA-negative fraction. These TCRs come from a man between 18 and 35 years old in good health. Some clones in this sample may be carry-over from other donors' samples.

This chain links TRBV6-6 with TRBJ1-2; 8 bases are shared with TRBD1. Per germline, CDR1 MNHNY and CDR2 SVGAGI (reference sequence). Trimming took 2 bases from V and 4 from J; bases not matched to a gene: 9. This CDR3 comprises 16 residues. The CDR3 DNA reads as TGTGCCAGCAGTTACACAGGACAGGGAGGGTCCTATGGCTACACCTTC. This translates into CASSYTGQGGSYGYTF.

This rearrangement joins TRBV19 to TRBJ2-7, with 10 bases lining up with TRBD2. With 3 bases clipped from V and 0 bases from J, the junction kept 5 bases outside the gene matches. Germline V CDR1 and CDR2: LNHDA, SQIVND (reference sequence). This CDR3 region has 16 residues. The CDR3, as DNA: TGTGCCAGTAGTATTATTGGGACTAGCGACTCCTACGAGCAGTACTTC. Translated: CASSIIGTSDSYEQYF.

In DNA, the CDR3 is TGTGCCAGCAGTACGCCCTACGAGCAGTACTTC. Its translation: CASSTPYEQYF. The gene calls are TRBV6-5 and TRBJ2-5, with D uncertain. Judging by the DNA end, TRBJ2-7 fits better; the J call may be wrong. Per the germline V gene, CDR1 is MNHEY and CDR2 is SVGAGI. This CDR3 region has 11 residues.

The V call is TRBV25-1, the J call TRBJ1-3; no reliable D call. Per the germline V gene, CDR1 is MGHDK and CDR2 is SYGVNS. The ends were cut back, 1 base at V and 0 bases at J, with 7 bases in the middle. CDR3 length equals 15 residues. The CDR3 DNA reads TGTGCCAGCAGTGAATTCTCGTCCTCTGGAAACACCATATATTTT. Its protein is CASSEFSSSGNTIYF.